The present T cell receptor (beta chain) was sequenced within a study of early stage breast cancer tumors. This CDR3 is built from 16 residues. Germline-derived CDR1 and CDR2 are LGHNA and YNFKEQ. V lost 1 base to trimming and J lost 1 base, with 10 bases between them. Profiled with immunoSEQ multiplex PCR; TCRdb holds only in-frame clones, not every one. This sample yields about 72,000 clones, of which 70% to 85% are seen a single time; 3.5% belongs to the top ten. This clonotype was obtained from a person between 55 and 69 years old with breast cancer. The sequencing sample was made of blood. The chain has TRBV4-2 and TRBJ2-2; D might be TRBD1 (6 bases). CDR3 sequence reads: CASSQGQGQNTGELFF. As DNA, the CDR3 is TGTGCCAGCAGCCAAGGCCAGGGGCAGAACACCGGGGAGCTGTTTTTT.